This T cell receptor beta chain is drawn from a study of identical twins listed by TCRdb under 2016. For context, the study as a whole: To test whether fetal clonotypes persist, this study deep-sequenced TCR alpha and beta repertoires from monozygotic twins, from unrelated adults of various ages, and from cord blood. To rule out contamination, the twin experiments were replicated at different times with different library preparation protocols. General conclusions and limits of the study: Zero-insertion analyses could be partly confounded by invariant T cells such as MAIT and iNKT, though diverse VJ usage argued against such confounding for most clonotypes. Conclusions relied on cross-sectional statistical analysis, since the same donors could not be followed over many years. Compared with coincidental sharing between unrelated individuals, out-of-frame TCR alpha sequences shared between twins showed an excess of sequences with low generation probability. Abundant cord blood beta clonotypes had fewer insertions, young adult naive repertoires showed a similar but weaker trend, and memory repertoires showed no such trend. Excess twin sharing in beta out-of-frame sequences was weaker because fewer shared sequences lowered the signal-to-noise ratio. Out-of-frame TCR alpha sharing in monozygotic twins was systematically underestimated by recombination models, whereas sharing between unrelated individuals was in agreement with the recombination models.

With respect to this clonotype: The antigen it recognizes is unknown. Within one base of it there is no much larger clone, and no base qualities were kept.

All donors were healthy Caucasians. The twin cohort comprised three pairs of female monozygotic twins, all aged about 18 to 30 years. Positive isolation kits from Invitrogen were used to isolate CD4+ and CD8+ T cell populations. Libraries were constructed by 5' RACE. The listed sequencing device is Illumina HiSeq 2000. Template switching introduced a universal primer binding site; the final cDNA contained a unique molecular identifier, enabling accurate counting of TCR cDNA molecules. First-strand cDNA for TCR alpha and beta chains was synthesized from specific primers in the conserved constant-segment region. To control for contamination, each cDNA library was double barcoded with a SMART-Mk sample barcode plus Illumina barcodes. TruSeq adapter sequences along with Illumina sample barcodes were introduced in two successive PCR steps. The TCR alpha and beta cDNA libraries were sequenced on the Illumina HiSeq platform using custom primers. The original methods were these. Unique molecular identifiers were extracted from raw reads with MiGEC, and CDR3 positions were determined with MiXCR. Recombination models were inferred per individual with the repgenHMM and IGoR tools using an EM algorithm. The tcR package in R was used for shared clonotype analysis, with sharing normalized by the product of cloneset sizes. Out-of-frame nonproductive sequences were analyzed to study raw recombination free of thymic and clonal selection effects. The public reads were reanalyzed by TCRdb: fastp trimming at Q25, MiXCR alignment, in-frame beta chains only. Each entry merges the rows of one CDR3 protein and shows their most common DNA and genes. For this entry, the V and J calls and clone size follow TCRdb and not the study's own pipeline. The sample table records 350,000 or so distinct CDR3 sequences; roughly an eighth of these occur just once. The top ten clones comprise more than 6% of the sample.

From the germline V gene, CDR1 is SGDLS and CDR2 is YYNGEE. V sheds 9 bases and J sheds 1 base, leaving 13 bases between their ends. The CDR3 has 13 amino acids, counting the end cysteine and phenylalanine. CDR3 DNA only is kept here, 39 bases in frame from base 1. In addition, the sample was reused for a study of yellow fever vaccine responses in identical twins. From the second report: The T cell response to vaccination in identical twins was reported by the authors to appear partly convergent and partly personalized. In the study, vaccine-responding T cell clones were precisely tracked in identical twins.

The material sequenced was CD8+ T cells sorted from blood. The clonotype was recovered from a woman aged 18 to 35 in good health. The rearranged segments are TRBV9 and TRBJ1-1, with no confidently assigned D gene. The CDR3 loop reads CATESHRNTEAFF. The DNA is as follows: TGTGCCACCGAATCTCACCGGAACACTGAAGCTTTCTTT.